These 17 T cell receptor beta chains were sequenced from one sample in a study of T cells after yellow fever vaccination. A single record per CDR3 protein comes from TCRdb applying MiXCR to the 5' RACE reads. In the table there are some 560,000 distinct CDR3 sequences, around 17% of which are singletons. This material consisted of PBMCs, taken 5 to 6 days after the first yellow fever vaccination. Receptors originate from a man aged 18-30 years who received the YFV17D yellow fever vaccine.

There are a few counts of this clonotype. The rearrangement uses TRBV20-1 and TRBJ1-5, with D unclear. Per the germline V gene, CDR1 is DFQATT and CDR2 is SNEGSKA (reference sequence). Between the trimmed V and J ends, which lost 0 bases and 2 bases, there was a span of 11 bases. CDR3 length equals 15 residues. This CDR3 is CSARDPRPGNQPQHF. The CDR3 nucleotides read TGCAGTGCTAGAGATCCCCGTCCCGGCAATCAGCCCCAGCATTTT.

V gene TRBV4-3 combines with J gene TRBJ2-3, with 9 nucleotides matching TRBD2. CDR3 length equals 15 residues. Germline assignment: CDR1 LGHNA and CDR2 YSLEER. The ends lost 0 bases at V and 5 bases at J; junction bases unmatched: 3. Written as DNA, the CDR3 is TGCGCCAGCAGCCAAGATAGCGGGGGCGGAGATACGCAGTATTTT. Translation: CASSQDSGGGDTQYF.

This clonotype was seen at least ten times. The chain uses TRBV29-1 and TRBJ1-1; the match to TRBD1 covers 8 bases. Trimming cost V 8 bases and J 4 bases; bases outside gene matches: 15. Germline values: CDR1 SQVTM, CDR2 ANQGSEA. The CDR3 is 15 residues long. CDR3 DNA: TGCAGCCCCCAGGGCATCCAGGGGGCACGCACTGAAGCTTTCTTT. Translating gives CSPQGIQGARTEAFF.

This chain links TRBV4-3 with TRBJ1-3, with D tentatively TRBD1 (5 bases). The CDR3 sequence is 17 residues long. CDR1 is LGHNA and CDR2 is YSLEER in the germline V gene. V was clipped by 2 bases and J by 0 bases, with 14 bases between them. The CDR3 reads CASSQTRGDLSGNTIYF. The DNA of the CDR3 is TGCGCCAGCAGCCAAACTCGAGGGGACCTCTCTGGAAACACCATATATTTT.

A few counts support this clonotype. The gene calls are TRBV28 and TRBJ2-5, with TRBD1 matching over 7 bases. V was clipped by 6 bases and J by 2 bases; unmatched bases: 9. In germline, CDR1 is MDHEN, CDR2 SYDVKM. This CDR3 has 15 amino acids. The CDR3 is CASRAFGTEQETQYF. The CDR3 DNA is TGTGCCAGCAGGGCCTTTGGGACAGAACAAGAGACCCAGTACTTC.

The rearrangement links TRBV19 to TRBJ2-2; 7 bases match TRBD1. The CDR3 totals 16 residues. V was clipped by 8 bases and J by 7 bases; unmatched bases: 16. The germline V gene encodes CDR1 LNHDA and CDR2 SQIVND (reference sequence). The chain's CDR3 is CASARGDRDRVGELFF. CDR3 DNA sequence: TGTGCCAGTGCACGGGGAGACAGGGATCGTGTCGGGGAGCTGTTTTTT.

This clonotype was counted only a few times. This sequence joins TRBV7-2 and TRBJ1-4; no definite D call. The germline V gene has CDR1 SGHTA and CDR2 FQGNSA. V lost 5 bases, J lost 6 bases, and 13 bases lay in between. CDR3 length equals 14 residues. CDR3 in DNA: TGTGCCAGCAGCCCGACCCTTGCCGATGAAAAACTGTTTTTT. It yields the protein CASSPTLADEKLFF.

V usage is TRBV4-3 and J usage is TRBJ2-3; D possibly uses TRBD1 or TRBD2 (5 bases each). Germline CDR1 reads LGHNA; CDR2 reads YSLEER. The V gene lost 0 bases and the J gene lost 1 base, with 14 bases spanning the gap. There are 17 residues in the CDR3. The CDR3 nucleotides are TGCGCCAGCAGCCAAGATCGGGGCAGGGTTGGCACAGATACGCAGTATTTT. Protein product: CASSQDRGRVGTDTQYF.

At least ten counts were recorded for this clonotype. V usage is TRBV29-1 and J usage is TRBJ2-7; 8 nucleotides align to TRBD1. The CDR3 loop spans 12 amino acids. Germline assignment: CDR1 SQVTM and CDR2 ANQGSEA. V was clipped by 7 bases and J by 2 bases; unmatched bases: 4. The CDR3 here is CSAGTGAYEQYF. CDR3 bases: TGCAGCGCAGGGACAGGAGCCTACGAGCAGTACTTC.

This clonotype was seen a few times. CDR3 sequence: CAWSVGGPSETQYF. The CDR3 DNA reads as TGTGCCTGGAGTGTGGGTGGCCCCTCAGAGACCCAGTACTTC. V and J are TRBV30 and TRBJ2-5, with no clear D. Trimming shortened V by 0 bases and J by 4 bases, and 12 bases separated the two germline ends. Germline CDR1 and CDR2: GTSNPN and SVGIG (reference sequence). CDR3 length: 14 residues.

This clonotype was counted a few times. The chain has TRBV19 and TRBJ2-1, with 8 nucleotides matching TRBD2. Germline V lookup: CDR1 LNHDA, CDR2 SQIVND (reference sequence). The CDR3 totals 15 residues. V trimming: 7 bases; J trimming: 5 bases; junction bases outside the gene matches: 10. The CDR3 is CASTISGAKNNEQFF. The CDR3 DNA reads TGTGCCAGTACTATTAGCGGGGCGAAAAACAATGAGCAGTTCTTC.

There are a few counts of this clonotype. The chain couples TRBV29-1 to TRBJ2-1, with D possibly matching TRBD2 (6 bases). The germline V gene has CDR1 SQVTM and CDR2 ANQGSEA. The CDR3 runs 13 residues. V was clipped by 0 bases and J by 7 bases, with 10 bases between them. CDR3 nucleotides: TGCAGCGTTGAAGACTTGGAGGGGAATGAGCAGTTCTTC. It translates to CSVEDLEGNEQFF.

This clonotype has a handful of counts. CDR3 DNA sequence: TGTGCCAGCAGCTTAGGACAGGTTCGTAACAATGAGCAGTTCTTC. Translation gives CASSLGQVRNNEQFF. J is TRBJ2-1 and V is TRBV7-6; perhaps TRBD1 as D (6 bases). The V end was cut by 1 base, the J end by 5 bases, with 12 bases between. CDR1 is SGHVS and CDR2 is FNYEAQ in the germline V gene. The CDR3 covers 15 residues.

At least ten counts were recorded for this clonotype. The V gene is TRBV10-3, the J gene TRBJ2-3; 7 bases are a match to TRBD1. In germline, CDR1 is ENHRY, CDR2 SYGVKD. The CDR3 sequence is 14 residues long. V shed 10 bases, J shed 2 bases, and the junction held 9 bases outside the gene matches. The CDR3 coding sequence is TGTGCCACAACTTCGGGACAGCACACAGATACGCAGTATTTT. As protein: CATTSGQHTDTQYF.

This clonotype came up a few times. The chain recombines TRBV4-1 with TRBJ2-3; 7 nucleotides agree with TRBD1. J was trimmed by 0 bases and V by 1 base; bases with no gene match: 1. The CDR3 sequence is 15 residues long. Germline V gene data show CDR1 as MGHRA and CDR2 as YSYEKL. The CDR3 DNA reads TGCGCCAGCAGCCAAGGACAGGGTAGCACAGATACGCAGTATTTT. Translating it yields CASSQGQGSTDTQYF.

This clonotype was found a few times. V gene TRBV20-1 combines with J gene TRBJ2-5; 9 bases line up with TRBD2. Trimming cost V 1 base and J 0 bases; bases outside gene matches: 3. Germline V gene data show CDR1 as DFQATT and CDR2 as SNEGSKA (reference sequence). The CDR3 is 15 residues long. CDR3 sequence: CSARAAGGYQETQYF. The CDR3 DNA sequence: TGCAGTGCTAGAGCGGCGGGGGGGTACCAAGAGACCCAGTACTTC.

J is TRBJ2-2 and V is TRBV29-1, with 7 bases aligning to TRBD1. The CDR3 contains 14 residues. Trimming at V came to 4 bases and at J to 5 bases, leaving 7 bases not matched to a gene. The germline gives CDR1 SQVTM, CDR2 ANQGSEA. CDR3 in DNA: TGCAGCGTTGTTAGACAGGGAAGGACCGGGGAGCTGTTTTTT. Its protein is CSVVRQGRTGELFF.